Each of the 28 T cell receptor beta chains below was sequenced from the same sample in a study of T-cell reconstitution after alpha-beta-depleted transplantation in children (dated by TCRdb to about 2016). The library was obtained by PCR. Reads for this sample came from an Illumina HiSeq 2500. To normalize quantification of the TCRbeta repertoire, the TCR libraries were built with molecular barcoding that relied on unique molecular identifiers. TCRdb reran the public reads through fastp at Q25 and MiXCR, keeping productive beta chains. Each CDR3 protein appears once, grouped with its most common genes and DNA. In this sample the table shows roughly 16,000 distinct CDR3 sequences, around 11% of which occur a single time. The ten largest account for over 55% of the sample. The treatment or condition label of this sample denotes: allogeneic hematopoietic cell transplantation with graft depleted of TCRalphabeta T cells and CD19 B cells.

This specimen consisted of PBMCs, mostly from graft donor cells, obtained 180 days after TCRalphabeta/CD19-depleted stem cell transplant. All receptors derive from a boy in the first two years of life who had a stem cell transplant for Wiskott-Aldrich syndrome, so the T cells may come from the graft donor.

At least ten counts were recorded for this clonotype. This chain uses TRBV30 with TRBJ1-5; 7 bases fit TRBD1. The germline gives CDR1 GTSNPN, CDR2 SVGIG (reference sequence). The CDR3 consists of 14 residues. V trimming: 2 bases; J trimming: 0 bases; junction bases outside the gene matches: 1. The CDR3 DNA reads as TGTGCCTGGAGTCGGGACAGTAGCAATCAGCCCCAGCATTTT. It codes for CAWSRDSSNQPQHF.

Concerning this clonotype: This sequence may be a read error, since a much larger clone differs from it by one base. This chain connects TRBV5-1 to TRBJ2-1, with 12 bases matching TRBD2. The CDR3 runs to 15 residues. Per germline, CDR1 SGHRS and CDR2 YFSETQ. CDR3 coding DNA: TGCGCCAGCACCCCTAGCGGGAGGGCGGACAATCAGCAGTTCTTC. Translation gives CASTPSGRADNQQFF.

In its sample, this clonotype was seen a few times. The rearrangement joins TRBV20-1 to TRBJ2-3, with a possible D match to TRBD2 (6 bases). Germline V lookup: CDR1 DFQATT, CDR2 SNEGSKA (reference sequence). CDR3 length: 16 residues. V lost 5 bases and J lost 0, with 18 bases in between. The CDR3 loop reads CSAGGAFSGSTDTQYF. The CDR3 DNA follows: TGCAGTGCTGGCGGTGCCTTTAGCGGAAGCACAGATACGCAGTATTTT.

This clonotype was seen a handful of times. This chain links TRBV19 with TRBJ1-5; D gene uncertain. The V end was cut by 4 bases, the J end by 0 bases, with 7 bases between. Germline assignment: CDR1 LNHDA and CDR2 SQIVND (reference sequence). The CDR3 spans 14 residues. CDR3 amino acids: CASSTHYSNQPQHF. The CDR3 bases are TGTGCCAGTAGTACCCACTATAGCAATCAGCCCCAGCATTTT. Full variable domain (remainder filled in from reference TRBV19 and TRBJ1-5): DGGITQSPKYLFRKEGQNVTLSCEQNLNHDAMYWYRQDPGQGLRLIYYSQIVNDFQKGDIAEGYSVSREKKESFPLTVTSAQKNPTAFYLCASSTHYSNQPQHFGDGTRLSIL.

The V and J genes are TRBV3-1 and TRBJ2-3, with 12 bases fitting TRBD2. There are 17 residues in the CDR3. The germline V gene encodes CDR1 LGHDT and CDR2 YNNKEL (reference sequence). V lost 0 bases to trimming and J lost 4 bases; unmatched junction nucleotides: 5. The CDR3 DNA reads TGTGCCAGCAGCCAAGACGGACTAGCGGGATGTTCAGATACGCAGTATTTT. Amino acid sequence: CASSQDGLAGCSDTQYF.

The table lists this clonotype with a count of one. The chain recombines TRBV19 with TRBJ1-6; D uncertain. The germline gives CDR1 LNHDA, CDR2 SQIVND (reference sequence). The CDR3 is made up of 13 amino acids. Trimming cost V 8 bases and J 10 bases, with 15 bases left between them. CDR3 in amino acids: CASADTNLSPLHF. The CDR3 coding sequence is TGTGCCAGTGCAGACACTAACCTCTCACCCCTCCACTTT.

The chain couples TRBV19 to TRBJ2-2, with D perhaps TRBD2 (6 bases). CDR3 length equals 14 residues. Germline assignment: CDR1 LNHDA and CDR2 SQIVND (reference sequence). The V gene lost 5 bases and the J gene lost 6 bases, with 13 bases spanning the gap. The CDR3 is CASSWGERAGELFF. Here the CDR3 DNA reads TGTGCCAGTAGTTGGGGGGAAAGGGCCGGGGAGCTGTTTTTT.

This clonotype was detected a few times. The chain couples TRBV15 to TRBJ1-4, with D hard to call. Germline assignment: CDR1 LNHNV and CDR2 YYDKDF (reference sequence). The V end lost 4 bases, the J end lost 8 bases, and 14 bases lay between the germline ends. The CDR3 runs 14 residues. The CDR3 DNA follows: TGTGCCACCAGCACGGGGAGAAGAGGGGAAAAACTGTTTTTT. Its protein is CATSTGRRGEKLFF. Based on the CDR3 plus reference TRBV15 and TRBJ1-4, the full variable domain is DAMVIQNPRYQVTQFGKPVTLSCSQTLNHNVMYWYQQKSSQAPKLLFHYYDKDFNNEADTPDNFQSRRPNTSFCFLDIRSPGLGDTAMYLCATSTGRRGEKLFFGSGTQLSVL.

The rearrangement joins TRBV20-1 to TRBJ2-7, with a tentative D call TRBD2 (6 bases). CDR1 and CDR2 (germline): DFQATT, SNEGSKA (reference sequence). The CDR3 extends over 14 amino acids. V lost 7 bases to trimming and J lost 5 bases, with 21 bases between them. CDR3 amino acids: CSENLLGGGHEQYF. The CDR3 region has the DNA TGCAGTGAGAACCTATTGGGGGGTGGTCACGAGCAGTACTTC.

The table lists this clonotype with many counts. This chain connects TRBV7-9 to TRBJ2-1, with D tentatively TRBD2 (6 bases). The germline CDR1 and CDR2 sequences are SEHNR and FQNEAQ (reference sequence). The V gene lost 5 bases and the J gene lost 7 bases, with 12 bases spanning the gap. This CDR3 region has 13 residues. The CDR3 loop reads CASSNPSANEQFF. As DNA, the CDR3 is TGTGCCAGCAGCAACCCTAGCGCAAATGAGCAGTTCTTC.

There are a few counts of this clonotype. This chain connects TRBV10-3 to TRBJ2-1; 7 positions agree with TRBD2. The CDR3 runs 12 residues. CDR1 and CDR2 from the germline V gene are ENHRY and SYGVKD. The ends lost 7 bases at V and 8 bases at J; junction bases unmatched: 5. CDR3 loop: CAITGTSDEQFF. CDR3 nucleotides: TGTGCCATCACAGGTACTAGCGATGAGCAGTTCTTC.

This chain uses TRBV7-9 with TRBJ1-3, with D possibly matching TRBD1 (5 bases). This CDR3 is 15 amino acids long. The germline gives CDR1 SEHNR, CDR2 FQNEAQ (reference sequence). V shed 3 bases and J shed 7 bases, with 16 bases lying between them. As DNA, the CDR3 is TGTGCCAGCAGCTTCGTAGGGGTCGGCGTCAACACCATATATTTT. Translation: CASSFVGVGVNTIYF.

This clonotype was recorded many times. The chain uses TRBV7-9 and TRBJ2-5; D unresolved. The CDR3 consists of 10 residues. CDR1 is SEHNR and CDR2 is FQNEAQ in the germline V gene (reference sequence). The V end was cut by 6 bases, the J end by 2 bases, with 1 base between. CDR3 in amino acids: CASSQETQYF. The CDR3 bases are TGTGCCAGCAGTCAAGAGACCCAGTACTTC.

The V call is TRBV6-1, the J call TRBJ2-3; tentatively, D is TRBD1 or TRBD2 (5 bases each). CDR1 and CDR2 (germline): MNHNS, SASEGT. The CDR3 is 16 amino acids. Trimming stripped 5 bases from V and 2 bases from J, with 17 bases between. CDR3 DNA: TGTGCCAGCAGTCGGGGCCTTGGGGTATACACAGATACGCAGTATTTT. It translates to CASSRGLGVYTDTQYF.

Ten or more counts support this clonotype. V gene TRBV7-9 combines with J gene TRBJ1-6; 9 bases map to TRBD1. Trimming at V came to 5 bases and at J to 8 bases, leaving 10 bases not matched to a gene. Germline CDR1 and CDR2: SEHNR and FQNEAQ (reference sequence). The CDR3 consists of 16 residues. The CDR3 spells CASSKDRGVLDSPLHF. The CDR3, as DNA: TGTGCCAGCAGCAAAGACAGGGGGGTTCTTGATTCACCCCTCCACTTT.

This chain joins TRBV5-1 and TRBJ2-3; 8 nucleotides match TRBD2. This CDR3 has 17 amino acids. Germline CDR1 and CDR2: SGHRS and YFSETQ. V lost 1 base, J lost 5 bases, and 12 bases stayed unmatched. The chain's CDR3 is CASSLIRLAKGGDTQYF. CDR3 DNA: TGCGCCAGCAGCTTGATCCGACTAGCGAAGGGCGGAGATACGCAGTATTTT.

This clonotype was found a few times. The V call is TRBV6-1, the J call TRBJ1-1, with TRBD1 as a possible D gene (6 bases). Germline V gene lookup returns CDR1 MNHNS and CDR2 SASEGT. Trimming pared 8 bases from V and 3 bases from J, leaving 16 bases between. CDR3 length: 14 residues. The chain's CDR3 is CASAWGRGYTEAFF. The CDR3 DNA is TGTGCCAGCGCTTGGGGCAGGGGATACACTGAAGCTTTCTTT.

This clonotype has only a few counts. This rearrangement joins TRBV5-6 to TRBJ2-5; D unresolved. From germline, CDR1 is SGHDT and CDR2 YYEEEE. The CDR3 length is 13 residues. The V gene lost 2 bases and the J gene lost 2 bases, with 7 bases spanning the gap. CDR3 amino acids: CASSFQTQETQYF. Here the CDR3 DNA reads TGTGCCAGCAGCTTTCAGACTCAAGAGACCCAGTACTTC.

This clonotype has at least ten counts. The genes are TRBV5-5 and TRBJ2-2; no firm D call. Per the germline V gene, CDR1 is SGHKS and CDR2 is YYEKEE (reference sequence). V dropped 0 bases and J dropped 6 bases, with 9 bases sitting between them. This CDR3 has 14 residues. Here the CDR3 reads CASSLAPSPGELFF. The CDR3 DNA sequence: TGTGCCAGCAGCTTGGCCCCTAGTCCCGGGGAGCTGTTTTTT.

The CDR3: CASTKLAGGPLEQFF. As DNA, the CDR3 is TGTGCCAGCACCAAATTAGCGGGAGGGCCGTTAGAGCAGTTCTTC. The genes are TRBV3-1 and TRBJ2-1; TRBD2 matches 11 bases. Trimming cost V 7 bases and J 10 bases; bases outside gene matches: 12. This CDR3 spans 15 amino acids. Looked up from germline, CDR1 is LGHDT and CDR2 is YNNKEL (reference sequence).

This clonotype was picked up many times. The chain uses TRBV13 and TRBJ1-4, with D possibly TRBD1 on 6 matching bases. Per germline, CDR1 PRHDT and CDR2 FYEKMQ (reference sequence). This CDR3 is 17 amino acids long. V was cut by 6 bases and J by 0 bases, with 17 bases left in between. In DNA form, the CDR3 reads TGTGCCAGCAGTAATTACCCCGGACAGTCAACTAATGAAAAACTGTTTTTT. Translation gives CASSNYPGQSTNEKLFF.

The chain recombines TRBV18 with TRBJ2-3; weak D call: TRBD1 (5 bases). Germline CDR1 is KGHSH and CDR2 is LQKENI. The CDR3 runs 16 residues. Between the trimmed V and J ends, which lost 0 bases and 3 bases, there was a span of 13 bases. CDR3: CASSPPIGAGTDTQYF. CDR3 nucleotides: TGTGCCAGCTCACCACCCATAGGGGCCGGAACAGATACGCAGTATTTT. Full variable domain (missing parts from reference TRBV18 and TRBJ2-3): NAGVMQNPRHLVRRRGQEARLRCSPMKGHSHVYWYRQLPEEGLKFMVYLQKENIIDESGMPKERFSAEFPKEGPSILRIQQVVRGDSAAYFCASSPPIGAGTDTQYFGPGTRLTVL.

This clonotype has a count of ten or more. The chain uses TRBV15 and TRBJ1-3; TRBD1 aligns across 9 bases. The CDR3 has 16 residues. Germline trimming cut 3 bases from V and 0 bases from J; bases unmatched to any gene: 3. Germline lookup yields CDR1 LNHNV and CDR2 YYDKDF (reference sequence). DNA for the CDR3: TGTGCCACCAGCAGGGGACAGGGACTCTCTGGAAACACCATATATTTT. Protein sequence: CATSRGQGLSGNTIYF.

This clonotype was found many times. This chain joins TRBV3-1 and TRBJ2-2; no definite D call. V was shortened by 2 bases and J by 4 bases, with 8 bases between the two germline ends. This CDR3 is built from 14 residues. Germline V CDR1 and CDR2: LGHDT, YNNKEL (reference sequence). The CDR3 DNA reads TGTGCCAGCAGCCAACTAGATGGCACCGGGGAGCTGTTTTTT. Residues: CASSQLDGTGELFF.

The chain is built from TRBV20-1 and TRBJ2-1; 16 bases fit TRBD2. Trimming at V came to 4 bases and at J to 12 bases, leaving 6 bases not matched to a gene. This CDR3 has 14 amino acids. The germline V gene has CDR1 DFQATT and CDR2 SNEGSKA (reference sequence). The CDR3 region is CSATGTSGRGVQFF. The CDR3 bases are TGCAGTGCTACCGGGACTAGCGGGAGGGGTGTGCAGTTCTTC.

The CDR3 loop is CSARDTSGRANYNEQFF. DNA for the CDR3: TGCAGTGCTAGAGATACGAGCGGGAGGGCAAACTACAATGAGCAGTTCTTC. The gene calls are TRBV20-1 and TRBJ2-1; TRBD2 agrees at 10 bases. Germline V gene sequence: CDR1 DFQATT, CDR2 SNEGSKA (reference sequence). V dropped 0 bases and J dropped 3; count of bases not matched to a gene: 8. This CDR3 is 17 amino acids long.

This clonotype was seen ten or more times. The chain uses TRBV20-1 and TRBJ2-7; a possible D gene is TRBD1 (6 bases). Per germline, CDR1 DFQATT and CDR2 SNEGSKA (reference sequence). Trimming pared 6 bases from V and 3 bases from J, leaving 15 bases between. The length of the CDR3 is 13 residues. The CDR3 sequence: CSARPAGDYEQYF. The DNA for the CDR3 is TGCAGTGCCCGCCCCGCAGGGGACTACGAGCAGTACTTC.

This clonotype was counted only a few times. The chain recombines TRBV5-1 with TRBJ1-6, with D unclear. CDR1 and CDR2 (germline): SGHRS, YFSETQ. Trimming removed 1 base at V and 14 bases at J, with 16 bases between. CDR3 length: 14 residues. The CDR3 DNA is TGCGCCAGCAGCTTGATAGGTGGCCTCGAGGCCCTCCACTTT. Translated: CASSLIGGLEALHF.